Included here is one T cell receptor (beta chain) sequence, with context. Individuals drawn from approximately 22 US areas were roughly 18 to 95 years old. Each participant's cohort was designated according to participant-reported clinical history. Donors in Cohort 3 who had recovered were those with two negative PCRs, healthcare professional clearance, or resolution of their symptoms. The CDR3 has 15 amino acids. From germline, CDR1 is LNHDA and CDR2 SQIVND (reference sequence). The V and J ends lost 6 bases and 10 bases, in that order; junction bases with no gene match: 10. Authors' analysis steps: Amplification of reference gene primers was used by the study to estimate nucleated cell counts. TCRdb keeps only in-frame clones here, not all; method: immunoSEQ multiplex PCR. That table is the source of V, J and clone size, and D and trimming were worked out from the DNA. The sample holds hundreds of thousands of clones; around 87% are singletons and the top ten take 1.1%.

This specimen comes from a study of blood T cell repertoires in COVID-19. The sequenced sample was PBMCs or T cells enriched from blood (not recorded which). The chain uses TRBV19 and TRBJ1-6; 9 positions match TRBD1. The TCR originated in a man aged 25 to 40 who had recovered from COVID-19. The DNA of the CDR3 is TGTGCCAGTAGCCCTGGGACAGGGAATTTATCACCCCTCCACTTT. This encodes CASSPGTGNLSPLHF.